Shown below are 24 T cell receptor beta chains from a single sample sequenced in a study of T cell changes during pregnancy in multiple sclerosis. This table comes from immunoSEQ multiplex PCR, and its TCRdb copy is limited to in-frame clones, with some not included. Here the sample spans about 57,000 clones, 75% to 95% being singletons. The sequencing used peripheral blood, collected after pregnancy. The receptors come from a female donor in good health, enrolled as a control in a pregnancy study.

The chain has TRBV28 and TRBJ2-1, with TRBD2 identical over 15 bases. The CDR3 extends over 17 amino acids. Trimming removed 5 bases from V and 7 bases from J; junction bases left unmatched: 9. The germline V gene has CDR1 MDHEN and CDR2 SYDVKM. CDR3 in DNA: TGTGCCAGCAGTCTCGGACTAGCGGGAGGGCCGCGGAATGAGCAGTTCTTC. Protein: CASSLGLAGGPRNEQFF.

The gene calls are TRBV28 and TRBJ1-3, with 7 bases aligning to TRBD1. With V trimmed by 8 bases and J by 0 bases, 4 bases remained unmatched. CDR3 length equals 14 residues. Germline loops: CDR1 MDHEN, CDR2 SYDVKM. The CDR3 region has the DNA TGTGCCAGCTTGGGACAGCCCTCTGGAAACACCATATATTTT. Encoded protein: CASLGQPSGNTIYF. Full variable domain (missing parts from reference TRBV28 and TRBJ1-3): DVKVTQSSRYLVKRTGEKVFLECVQDMDHENMFWYRQDPGLGLRLIYFSYDVKMKEKGDIPEGYSVSREKKERFSLILESASTNQTSMYLCASLGQPSGNTIYFGEGSWLTVV.

The gene calls are TRBV7-8 and TRBJ2-7; the D gene is possibly TRBD2 (6 bases). Per the germline V gene, CDR1 is SGHVS and CDR2 is FQNEAQ. The CDR3 is 14 residues long. The ends were cut back, 6 bases at V and 0 bases at J, with 12 bases in the middle. The CDR3 loop reads CASSQGGFSYEQYF. CDR3 in DNA: TGTGCCAGCAGTCAAGGAGGGTTCTCCTACGAGCAGTACTTC.

This sequence joins TRBV5-8 and TRBJ2-2; the D gene is possibly TRBD1 (6 bases). V was trimmed by 4 bases and J by 1 base, leaving 20 bases between them. This CDR3 comprises 18 residues. Germline-derived CDR1 and CDR2 are SGHTS and YDEGEE. CDR3 DNA sequence: TGTGCCAGCAGCCCGGGCCCAGGGGAAGCGTGGAACACCGGGGAGCTGTTTTTT. Encoded protein: CASSPGPGEAWNTGELFF. Variable domain in full (rest from reference TRBV5-8 and TRBJ2-2): EAGVTQSPTHLIKTRGQQATLRCSPISGHTSVYWYQQALGLGLQFLLWYDEGEERNRGNFPPRFSGRQFPNYSSELNVNALELEDSALYLCASSPGPGEAWNTGELFFGEGSRLTVL.

This rearrangement joins TRBV6-5 to TRBJ1-2, with TRBD1 identical over 7 bases. Germline CDR1 MNHEY, CDR2 SVGAGI. This CDR3 is built from 14 residues. After removal of 10 bases from V and 8 bases from J, the junction contained 16 bases not matched to a gene. DNA of the CDR3: TGTGCCACACTGGGTAGCAGGGGGATTGGAGGCTACACCTTC. It specifies CATLGSRGIGGYTF.

V gene TRBV7-2 combines with J gene TRBJ1-1; 9 bases are a match to TRBD1. This CDR3 region has 16 residues. The germline gives CDR1 SGHTA, CDR2 FQGNSA. Losses at the gene ends were 5 bases for V and 4 bases for J; bases not matched to a gene: 11. CDR3 loop: CASSTGTGYISTEAFF. For the CDR3, the DNA is TGTGCCAGCAGCACCGGGACAGGGTACATTTCCACTGAAGCTTTCTTT. Together with reference TRBV7-2 and TRBJ1-1, the CDR3 gives the full variable domain: GAGVSQSPSNKVTEKGKDVELRCDPISGHTALYWYRQSLGQGLEFLIYFQGNSAPDKSGLPSDRFSAERTGGSVSTLTIQRTQQEDSAVYLCASSTGTGYISTEAFFGQGTRLTVV.

The rearrangement joins TRBV2 to TRBJ1-5; D unclear. Germline CDR1 reads SNHLY; CDR2 reads FYNNEI. The CDR3 spans 14 residues. Trimming took off 4 bases at V and 3 bases at J, with 10 bases between the two ends. CDR3 amino acids: CASSVEQPNQPQHF. As DNA, the CDR3 is TGTGCCAGCAGTGTGGAACAGCCCAATCAGCCCCAGCATTTT.

This chain joins TRBV7-9 and TRBJ1-1; TRBD1 matches at 9 bases. V dropped 4 bases and J dropped 5; count of bases not matched to a gene: 11. Germline loops: CDR1 SEHNR, CDR2 FQNEAQ (reference sequence). The CDR3 is 16 amino acids. CDR3 in amino acids: CASSSLQGQGGTEAFF. The CDR3 DNA reads TGTGCCAGCAGCTCGCTCCAGGGACAGGGAGGGACTGAAGCTTTCTTT.

The chain recombines TRBV7-9 with TRBJ2-7; 9 nucleotides agree with TRBD1. There are 13 residues in the CDR3. CDR1 and CDR2 (germline): SEHNR, FQNEAQ (reference sequence). The J segment lost 6 bases and the V segment lost 7 bases, leaving 7 bases of the junction unmatched. Here the CDR3 reads CASIGTGFSEQYF. CDR3 DNA: TGTGCCAGCATCGGGACAGGGTTCTCCGAGCAGTACTTC.

V usage is TRBV10-1 and J usage is TRBJ1-3, with D hard to call. This CDR3 has 11 residues. Germline-derived CDR1 and CDR2 are WNHNN and SYGVQD (reference sequence). The ends were cut back, 8 bases at V and 10 bases at J, with 12 bases in the middle. In nucleotides, the CDR3 is TGCGCCAGCCCTCTAATTTTGACCATATATTTT. It translates to CASPLILTIYF.

The J gene is TRBJ2-1, the V gene TRBV10-3, with 10 positions matching TRBD2. The CDR3 runs to 15 residues. V trimming: 7 bases; J trimming: 1 base; junction bases outside the gene matches: 4. Germline V gene lookup returns CDR1 ENHRY and CDR2 SYGVKD. This chain's CDR3 is CAIKTSGVSYNEQFF. The CDR3 DNA reads TGTGCCATCAAAACTAGCGGGGTGTCCTACAATGAGCAGTTCTTC.

The chain is built from TRBV29-1 and TRBJ2-1; possibly TRBD1 for D (5 bases). Germline V gene data show CDR1 as SQVTM and CDR2 as ANQGSEA. With 5 bases removed from V and 4 bases from J, the gap between germline ends came to 9 bases. The CDR3 totals 12 residues. The CDR3 loop reads CSVTSGYNEQFF. The CDR3 DNA reads as TGCAGCGTTACTTCAGGGTACAATGAGCAGTTCTTC.

The chain employs TRBV6-6 and TRBJ2-1; possibly TRBD2 for D (6 bases). V dropped 6 bases and J dropped 8 bases, with 14 bases sitting between them. This CDR3 is built from 13 residues. Germline CDR1 reads MNHNY; CDR2 reads SVGAGI (reference sequence). CDR3 nucleotides: TGTGCCAGCAGCCACGACGGGGAGGATGAGCAGTTCTTC. Translation: CASSHDGEDEQFF.

The V gene is TRBV9, the J gene TRBJ2-3, with D possibly being TRBD1 (6 bases). CDR3 size: 16 residues. The V gene lost 4 bases and the J gene lost 4 bases, with 19 bases spanning the gap. The V gene's germline CDR1 is SGDLS and CDR2 YYNGEE. The CDR3 is CASSPSPTGLPDTQYF. The CDR3, as DNA: TGTGCCAGCAGCCCTTCGCCGACAGGCCTCCCAGATACGCAGTATTTT.

The genes are TRBV5-4 and TRBJ1-1; possible D gene TRBD1, 5 bases. V was pared by 0 bases and J by 7 bases, with 25 bases between. The CDR3 length is 18 residues. From germline, CDR1 is SGHNT and CDR2 YYREEE (reference sequence). CDR3: CASSLASLMQGGNSEAFF. In DNA form, the CDR3 reads TGTGCCAGCAGCTTGGCAAGCCTAATGCAGGGAGGAAATAGTGAAGCTTTCTTT.

This clone occurred a few times. The J gene is TRBJ2-1, the V gene TRBV6-4, with 9 positions matching TRBD1. The germline V gene has CDR1 MRHNA and CDR2 SNTAGT. This CDR3 comprises 15 residues. V lost 2 bases and J lost 7; bases outside the gene matches: 6. CDR3 sequence: CASSDRAGQGNEQFF. Written as DNA, the CDR3 is TGTGCCAGCAGTGACCGAGCAGGACAGGGGAATGAGCAGTTCTTC.

The chain employs TRBV19 and TRBJ1-4; 7 bases are shared with TRBD1. V lost 6 bases to trimming and J lost 7 bases; unmatched junction nucleotides: 8. CDR1 LNHDA and CDR2 SQIVND come from the germline V gene (reference sequence). This CDR3 has 14 amino acids. CDR3 loop: CASRKQGPGEKLFF. CDR3 coding DNA: TGTGCCAGTAGGAAACAGGGGCCGGGTGAAAAACTGTTTTTT.

The CDR3 nucleotides read TGTGCCAGCAGCCTCTCGGGGACAGCCGATACGCAGTATTTT. Its protein is CASSLSGTADTQYF. This chain joins TRBV4-2 and TRBJ2-3, with 7 nucleotides matching TRBD1. Germline trimming cut 4 bases from V and 6 bases from J; bases unmatched to any gene: 7. The CDR3 is 14 residues long. Per the germline V gene, CDR1 is LGHNA and CDR2 is YNFKEQ.

At least ten counts were recorded for this clone. This chain connects TRBV7-2 to TRBJ1-1, with 9 bases lining up with TRBD1. V lost 5 bases, J lost 2 bases, and 9 bases stayed unmatched. From germline, CDR1 is SGHTA and CDR2 FQGNSA. The CDR3 sequence is 16 residues long. DNA for the CDR3: TGTGCCAGCAGCCCAAAGGGACAGGGATTAAACACTGAAGCTTTCTTT. Its protein is CASSPKGQGLNTEAFF.

The chain combines TRBV2 with TRBJ1-1; TRBD1 matches 8 bases. The ends lost 6 bases at V and 4 bases at J; junction bases unmatched: 10. The germline V gene has CDR1 SNHLY and CDR2 FYNNEI. CDR3 size: 15 residues. This chain's CDR3 is CASRRTGSRGTEAFF. The CDR3 DNA reads as TGTGCCAGCAGGCGGACAGGGTCCCGGGGCACTGAAGCTTTCTTT.

This chain links TRBV28 with TRBJ1-2, with TRBD1 matching over 7 bases. The length of the CDR3 is 14 residues. Germline CDR1 MDHEN, CDR2 SYDVKM. With V trimmed by 6 bases and J by 0 bases, 4 bases remained unmatched. This chain's CDR3 is CASRPDRTNYGYTF. DNA for the CDR3: TGTGCCAGCAGGCCGGACAGGACTAACTATGGCTACACCTTC.

V gene TRBV7-9 combines with J gene TRBJ2-2; TRBD2 might be the D (6 bases). The CDR3 is 14 amino acids. V was pared by 3 bases and J by 4 bases, with 9 bases between. The germline V gene has CDR1 SEHNR and CDR2 FQNEAQ (reference sequence). The CDR3 protein is CASSLAGFTGELFF. As DNA, the CDR3 is TGTGCCAGCAGCTTGGCGGGGTTCACCGGGGAGCTGTTTTTT.

The chain combines TRBV11-3 with TRBJ2-3; D might be TRBD1 (5 bases). With 1 base removed from V and 0 bases from J, the gap between germline ends came to 8 bases. CDR1 SGHNT and CDR2 YENEEA come from the germline V gene. The CDR3 extends over 15 amino acids. CDR3 DNA: TGTGCCAGCAGCTTAGGACAGACTAGCACAGATACGCAGTATTTT. Its protein is CASSLGQTSTDTQYF.

The chain employs TRBV7-8 and TRBJ1-4; no definite D call. The germline CDR1 and CDR2 sequences are SGHVS and FQNEAQ. CDR3 size: 13 residues. Trimming stripped 7 bases from V and 0 bases from J, with 6 bases between. In DNA, the CDR3 is TGTGCCAGCACTAGATCAACTAATGAAAAACTGTTTTTT. Encoded protein: CASTRSTNEKLFF. Full variable domain (remainder filled in from reference TRBV7-8 and TRBJ1-4): GAGVSQSPRYKVAKRGQDVALRCDPISGHVSLFWYQQALGQGPEFLTYFQNEAQLDKSGLPSDRFFAERPEGSVSTLKIQRTQQEDSAVYLCASTRSTNEKLFFGSGTQLSVL.